Below, one T cell receptor beta chain is given with its context. Its binding antigen is unknown. Base qualities are missing; no much larger clone stands one base away. These data come from a study of shared clonotypes between healthy human individuals (dated by TCRdb to between 2020 and 2021). For the study in its entirety: The cohort comprised two women and three men aged 18 to 49 years. For each donor, three plates each were used for CD4 naive and CD4 memory, two plates were used for CD8 naive, and one plate was used for CD8 memory. To estimate repertoire size and how much clonotype sharing occurs between individuals, the study deeply sequenced the blood TCR repertoires of several healthy adults. Libraries were prepared and TCR repertoires were sequenced by different laboratories using diverse techniques, in order to increase sequencing depth and limit assay-specific biases. Each donor's leukapheresis produced roughly between roughly 0.85 and 10 billion PBMCs.

TCR CDR3 regions were amplified from genomic DNA by multiplex PCR using the deep immunoSEQ assay. Genomic DNA extracted from each cell subset was distributed evenly over all wells of several immunoSEQ 96-well plates, and each plate served as one replicate. For sorted subsets, roughly 200 ng of genomic DNA, equivalent to around 31,000 T cell genomes, went into each replicate PCR. Purified libraries were measured with a Qubit 3.0 fluorometer, size-checked on a Bioanalyzer 2100, and measured again with the KAPA Library Quantification kit. Every immunoSEQ 96-well plate was sequenced on a separate single-read 150-cycle Illumina NextSeq 550 flow cell. For the original study's pipeline: The immunoSEQ output contained only junctional sequences without quality scores, so filtering could not match that applied to full-length reads. Sequences were annotated with PyIR, a Python wrapper for IgBLAST v1.9, and V/J genes and CDR3 were assigned using IMGT germline references. Reads were removed for weak V/J assignments (E-value above 1e-6), missing CDR3, stop codons, out-of-frame junctions, or ambiguous translated residues. A V3J clonotype was defined by an identical inferred V gene, J gene, and CDR3 amino acid sequence. The percentage overlap between two repertoires was calculated by dividing the number of shared unique clonotypes by the size of the smaller repertoire. RTK rarefaction, the Chao1 estimator, and Recon v2.1 estimates of unobserved clonotypes were used to assess repertoire richness. Generation probabilities were computed with OLGA for all TCRbeta clonotypes obtained by the gDNA method from a few donors. TCRdb retrieved this table from immuneACCESS and kept in-frame rearrangements only. Not all clones are present; in checked studies, unresolved V genes account for under half, and no reason is known for the remainder. V and J calls and clone size come straight from that table; D and trimming were deduced from the DNA. The sample table contains 1.5 million to 2.5 million clones; only one count was recorded for over 85% of them. 0.95% to 1.5% of the sample lies in the top ten.

Findings and caveats that apply to the study as a whole: Rarefaction of sorted-subset datasets indicated incomplete sequencing despite the large sequencing depth. When several donors were compared, the shared fraction of clonotypes was about 5% for naive CD4, over 3% for naive CD8, 2% to 2.5% for memory CD4, and less than 0.5% for memory CD8. Because the study included a small number of donors, the genetic and exposure-history diversity represented was limited. Only blood was sampled, and tissue TCR repertoires likely differ from those in blood. Higher generation probabilities were observed for clonotypes shared by all four sorted-subset donors than for non-shared clonotypes. Larger estimated clonotype richness was generally found for naive subsets than for memory subsets. Pairwise subsampling indicated that sequencing depth was expected to affect the degree of clonotype sharing among donors.

CDR1 and CDR2 are drawn from the germline V gene: SGDLS, YYNGEE. The CDR3 goes from the cysteine to the phenylalanine over 13 residues. The entry retains the CDR3 DNA only, 39 bases that are in frame from base 1. Cut back by 1 base and 8 bases, the V and J ends lie 10 bases apart. For the CD8 naive samples, CD45RO-negative cells were positively selected for CCR7, yielding a CD45RA+CCR7+ population from which TemRA cells were excluded. The donors were healthy, HIV-negative adults with no recently reported acute infections or vaccinations. All donors were Caucasian adults living in Nashville, Tennessee, USA. After blood collection by leukapheresis, PBMCs were isolated using Ficoll-Histopaque density gradient centrifugation and then cryopreserved in the vapor phase of liquid nitrogen. Analytical flow cytometry was used to check the purity and quantity of each magnetically sorted T cell population. From each sorted fraction, genomic DNA was isolated and quantified by UV absorbance on a Nanodrop 2000c.

Sequencing was carried out using naive CD8+ T cells sorted from blood. Reading the label with the study, this specimen's cell subset or site is: CD45RA+CCR7+. The sequence was collected from a man younger than 30 in good health. The chain employs TRBV9 and TRBJ2-1, with the D gene not confidently named. The CDR3 protein: CASSVHPFDEQFF. The DNA sequence is given as TGTGCCAGCAGCGTACACCCCTTCGATGAGCAGTTCTTC. The CDR3 plus the reference TRBV9 and TRBJ2-1 genes for the other parts give the full variable domain: DSGVTQTPKHLITATGQRVTLRCSPRSGDLSVYWYQQSLDQGLQFLIQYYNGEERAKGNILERFSAQQFPDLHSELNLSSLELGDSALYFCASSVHPFDEQFFGPGTRLTVL.